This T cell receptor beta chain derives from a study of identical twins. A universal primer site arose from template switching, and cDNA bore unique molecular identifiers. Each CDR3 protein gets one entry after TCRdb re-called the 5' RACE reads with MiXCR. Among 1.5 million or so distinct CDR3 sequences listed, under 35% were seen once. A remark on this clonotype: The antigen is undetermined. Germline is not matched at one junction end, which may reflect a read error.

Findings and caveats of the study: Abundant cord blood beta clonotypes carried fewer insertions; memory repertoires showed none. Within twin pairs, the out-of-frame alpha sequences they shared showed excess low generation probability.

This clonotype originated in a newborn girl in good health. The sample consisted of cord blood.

CDR3 coding DNA: TGTGCCAACAGTTATCGAGCGGGGGGGCCGAACACAGATACGCAGTATTTT. This sequence encodes CANSYRAGGPNTDTQYF. This chain joins TRBV6-6 and TRBJ2-3; 10 bases line up with TRBD2. The CDR3 covers 17 residues. The V gene's germline CDR1 is MNHNY and CDR2 SVGAGI (reference sequence).